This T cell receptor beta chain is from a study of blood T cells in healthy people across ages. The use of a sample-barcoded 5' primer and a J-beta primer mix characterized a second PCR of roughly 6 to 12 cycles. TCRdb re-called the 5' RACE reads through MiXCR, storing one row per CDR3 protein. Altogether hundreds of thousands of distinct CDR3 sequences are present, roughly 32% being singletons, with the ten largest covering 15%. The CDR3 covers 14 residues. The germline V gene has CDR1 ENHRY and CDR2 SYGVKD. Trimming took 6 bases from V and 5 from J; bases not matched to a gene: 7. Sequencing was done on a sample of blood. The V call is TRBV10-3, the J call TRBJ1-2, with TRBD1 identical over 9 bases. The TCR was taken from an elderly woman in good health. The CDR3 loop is CAISAGQGGYGYTF. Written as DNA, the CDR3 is TGTGCCATCAGCGCGGGACAGGGCGGTTATGGCTACACCTTC.